This is a list of T cell receptor beta chains from one sample in a study of T cells after yellow fever vaccination. One entry per CDR3 protein results from TCRdb running MiXCR on the 5' RACE reads. The sample shows hundreds of thousands of distinct CDR3 sequences, about 9.5% of them seen only once. Sequenced material: PBMCs, taken on the day of the first yellow fever vaccination. The receptor set was obtained from a man aged 18 to 30 who received the YFV17D yellow fever vaccine. Each CDR3 is given with its conserved first and last residue. Each record gives: V gene, clone size, D gene, J gene, CDR3 DNA, CDR3 protein. A D gene is named only where the DNA matches it firmly. Only some rows state a clone size, as once, few, many or a class for expanded clones.

v_call: TRBV7-8; clone_size: NA; d_call: TRBD2; j_call: TRBJ2-2; cdr3_nt: TGTGCCAGCAGCTTAGCCGGGACTAAGTTCACCGGGGAGCTGTTTTTT; cdr3_aa: CASSLAGTKFTGELFF
v_call: TRBV4-1; clone_size: few; d_call: TRBD2; j_call: TRBJ2-2; cdr3_nt: TGCGCCAGCAGCCAACTGAGCGGGGTGAACACCGGGGAGCTGTTTTTT; cdr3_aa: CASSQLSGVNTGELFF
v_call: TRBV19; clone_size: few; d_call: NA; j_call: TRBJ2-7; cdr3_nt: TGTGCCAGTAGGGGTCTGGGGGAGCAGTACTTC; cdr3_aa: CASRGLGEQYF
v_call: TRBV20-1; clone_size: few; d_call: NA; j_call: TRBJ1-5; cdr3_nt: TGCAGTGCAACAGACGGGACGGTGAATCAGCCCCAGCATTTT; cdr3_aa: CSATDGTVNQPQHF
v_call: TRBV4-3; clone_size: few; d_call: TRBD2; j_call: TRBJ2-1; cdr3_nt: TGCGCCAGCAGCCAAGGCCCTTCGGCGGGGGGTTACAATGAGCAGTTCTTC; cdr3_aa: CASSQGPSAGGYNEQFF
v_call: TRBV20-1; clone_size: NA; d_call: NA; j_call: TRBJ1-5; cdr3_nt: TGCAGTGCTAGAGATGAGGGACAGCCCCAGCATTTT; cdr3_aa: CSARDEGQPQHF
v_call: TRBV5-1; clone_size: many; d_call: NA; j_call: TRBJ2-7; cdr3_nt: TGCGCCAGCAGTCACCAGGGTAACGAGCAGTACTTC; cdr3_aa: CASSHQGNEQYF
v_call: TRBV10-3; clone_size: NA; d_call: NA; j_call: TRBJ2-3; cdr3_nt: TGTGCCACCAAACAGGGCTCAGATACGCAGTATTTT; cdr3_aa: CATKQGSDTQYF
v_call: TRBV6-1; clone_size: NA; d_call: NA; j_call: TRBJ2-1; cdr3_nt: TGTGCCAGCAGTCCCTTGGGACCTGGGGGGGAGCAGTTCTTC; cdr3_aa: CASSPLGPGGEQFF
v_call: TRBV5-6; clone_size: NA; d_call: TRBD1; j_call: TRBJ1-6; cdr3_nt: TGTGCCAGCAGCCAGCAGGACAGGAGTGATTCACCCCTCCACTTT; cdr3_aa: CASSQQDRSDSPLHF
v_call: TRBV9; clone_size: few; d_call: TRBD2; j_call: TRBJ2-1; cdr3_nt: TGTGCCAGCAGCGTAGTGGGGCTAGCGGGAAATGAGCAGTTCTTC; cdr3_aa: CASSVVGLAGNEQFF
v_call: TRBV12-3/TRBV12-4; clone_size: few; d_call: NA; j_call: TRBJ2-2; cdr3_nt: TGTGCCAGCAGTCTCGAGGGGGGGGCGCGCACCGGGGAGCTGTTTTTT; cdr3_aa: CASSLEGGARTGELFF
v_call: TRBV7-9; clone_size: NA; d_call: NA; j_call: TRBJ2-2; cdr3_nt: TGTGCCAGCAGCTCTCCGGACGGACGGTCGATCGGGGAGCTGTTTTTT; cdr3_aa: CASSSPDGRSIGELFF
v_call: TRBV9; clone_size: NA; d_call: NA; j_call: TRBJ1-2; cdr3_nt: TGTGCCAGCAGCCCCTCGGCCACGGGGGCCAACGTCGGCTACACCTTC; cdr3_aa: CASSPSATGANVGYTF
v_call: TRBV5-4; clone_size: many; d_call: NA; j_call: TRBJ2-5; cdr3_nt: TGTGCCAGCAGCTTGGGCTGGGGAGAGACCCAGTACTTC; cdr3_aa: CASSLGWGETQYF
v_call: TRBV6-2/TRBV6-3; clone_size: many; d_call: NA; j_call: TRBJ2-1; cdr3_nt: TGTGCCAGCCGGGGATGGGTGAACAATGAGCAGTTCTTC; cdr3_aa: CASRGWVNNEQFF
v_call: TRBV12-3/TRBV12-4; clone_size: many; d_call: NA; j_call: TRBJ1-1; cdr3_nt: TGTGCCAGCAGTTTAACCCCGGCGGGTGAGACTTTCTTT; cdr3_aa: CASSLTPAGETFF
v_call: TRBV29-1; clone_size: NA; d_call: NA; j_call: TRBJ2-5; cdr3_nt: TGCAGCGTTGTAACGGGGGAAGAGACCCAGTACTTC; cdr3_aa: CSVVTGEETQYF
v_call: TRBV5-1; clone_size: NA; d_call: TRBD1; j_call: TRBJ2-5; cdr3_nt: TGCGCCAGCAGCTTATGGACAGGGGAGCAACAGACCCAGTACTTC; cdr3_aa: CASSLWTGEQQTQYF
v_call: TRBV29-1; clone_size: NA; d_call: TRBD2; j_call: TRBJ2-7; cdr3_nt: TGCAGCGTCACCGGGGGGGTCTACGAGCAGTACTTC; cdr3_aa: CSVTGGVYEQYF
v_call: TRBV27; clone_size: NA; d_call: TRBD1; j_call: TRBJ2-5; cdr3_nt: TGTGCCAGCAGTAAACGGGGACAGATCCAAGAGACCCAGTACTTC; cdr3_aa: CASSKRGQIQETQYF
v_call: TRBV20-1; clone_size: few; d_call: TRBD2; j_call: TRBJ2-5; cdr3_nt: TGCAGTGCTAGAGATTTAATCTGGATTGGGGGGGGGAGGGAGACCCAGTACTTC; cdr3_aa: CSARDLIWIGGGRETQYF